One and the same sample provided the 15 T cell receptor beta chains below, sequenced in a study of early T cells in non-severe SARS-CoV-2 infection. TCRdb processed the 5' RACE reads anew with MiXCR; each CDR3 protein has one entry. Of about 60,000 distinct CDR3 sequences listed, 14% to 15% are singletons. Specimen: whole blood, collected at baseline. The receptors come from an adult who was a healthcare worker with PCR-confirmed SARS-CoV-2 infection or an uninfected control (not recorded which).

This clonotype was recorded many times. This chain links TRBV7-3 with TRBJ2-5, with D uncertain. The germline V gene encodes CDR1 SGHTA and CDR2 FQGTGA. Trimming cost V 4 bases and J 4 bases, with 16 bases left between them. The CDR3 is 15 residues long. The CDR3 coding sequence is TGTGCCAGCAGCTCTCGCCCTACTACGATAGAGACCCAGTACTTC. Translating gives CASSSRPTTIETQYF. Using reference TRBV7-3 and TRBJ2-5 for the parts outside the CDR3, the full variable domain is GAGVSQTPSNKVTEKGKYVELRCDPISGHTALYWYRQSLGQGPEFLIYFQGTGAADDSGLPNDRFFAVRPEGSVSTLKIQRTERGDSAVYLCASSSRPTTIETQYFGPGTRLLVL.

This clonotype was counted only a few times. This chain links TRBV5-1 with TRBJ2-7, with D unclear. Germline V gives CDR1 SGHRS, CDR2 YFSETQ. This CDR3 region has 14 residues. V was trimmed by 6 bases and J by 0 bases, leaving 13 bases between them. In nucleotides, the CDR3 is TGCGCCAGCACCCGCGACCCGCCCTCCTACGAGCAGTACTTC. Protein product: CASTRDPPSYEQYF.

This clonotype showed up just a few times. The V call is TRBV19, the J call TRBJ2-3; 8 bases line up with TRBD2. This CDR3 is built from 17 residues. V shed 4 bases, J shed 0 bases, and the junction held 9 bases outside the gene matches. Germline V gives CDR1 LNHDA, CDR2 SQIVND (reference sequence). CDR3 loop: CASSTGSGSRSTDTQYF. CDR3 nucleotides: TGTGCCAGTAGTACGGGAAGCGGGAGTAGGAGCACAGATACGCAGTATTTT.

V and J are TRBV7-8 and TRBJ1-4, with 9 bases that match TRBD1. Germline trimming cut 4 bases from V and 11 bases from J; bases unmatched to any gene: 14. Per the germline V gene, CDR1 is SGHVS and CDR2 is FQNEAQ. The CDR3 spans 16 residues. CDR3 sequence reads: CASSSDGTGKLWKLFF. In nucleotides, the CDR3 is TGTGCCAGCAGCTCCGATGGGACAGGGAAACTGTGGAAACTGTTTTTT.

The sample holds many counts of this clonotype. V usage is TRBV3-1 and J usage is TRBJ1-2; 10 bases are a match to TRBD1. The CDR3 contains 15 residues. Germline V gives CDR1 LGHDT, CDR2 YNNKEL (reference sequence). The trim removed 3 bases at V and 8 bases at J, leaving 9 bases unmatched. As DNA, the CDR3 is TGTGCCAGCAGCCAGGTCGGACAGGGGGTAGGAGGCTACACCTTC. It yields the protein CASSQVGQGVGGYTF.

The V and J genes are TRBV18 and TRBJ1-1; 7 bases line up with TRBD1. Germline lookup yields CDR1 KGHSH and CDR2 LQKENI. The V gene end was trimmed by 3 bases and the J gene end by 8 bases; junction bases not matched to a gene: 15. There are 16 residues in the CDR3. The CDR3 spells CASSPRSGTDNREAFF. CDR3 sequence (DNA): TGTGCCAGCTCACCTCGGAGCGGGACAGATAATAGGGAAGCTTTCTTT.

The CDR3 here is CASSHWTDNEQFF. The CDR3 DNA sequence: TGTGCCAGCAGCCACTGGACAGACAATGAGCAGTTCTTC. J is TRBJ2-1 and V is TRBV7-6; maybe TRBD1 (6 bases). The germline CDR1 and CDR2 sequences are SGHVS and FNYEAQ. The CDR3 runs 13 residues. The ends were cut back, 5 bases at V and 5 bases at J, with 10 bases in the middle.

This clonotype was detected a few times. V usage is TRBV5-6 and J usage is TRBJ2-2; no clear D gene. This CDR3 is 13 amino acids long. Trimming cost V 0 bases and J 7 bases, with 7 bases left between them. Germline values: CDR1 SGHDT, CDR2 YYEEEE. The CDR3 is CASSLAFSGELFF. DNA for the CDR3: TGTGCCAGCAGCTTGGCTTTTAGCGGGGAGCTGTTTTTT.

This clonotype was found a few times. Mismatch with germline at one junction end may stem from a read error. This CDR3 is CASSPLQGAYRNAEAFF. CDR3 nucleotide sequence: TGTGCCAGCAGCCCACTACAGGGGGCCTATAGGAACGCTGAAGCTTTCTTT. The V call is TRBV7-8, the J call TRBJ1-1; TRBD1 aligns across 9 bases. Germline CDR1 SGHVS, CDR2 FQNEAQ. The CDR3 runs to 17 residues.

This clonotype was seen a handful of times. The V gene is TRBV28, the J gene TRBJ2-3; TRBD2 agrees at 8 bases. V lost 8 bases to trimming and J lost 5 bases; unmatched junction nucleotides: 12. CDR1 MDHEN and CDR2 SYDVKM come from the germline V gene. The CDR3 runs to 15 residues. DNA for the CDR3: TGTGCCAGCCGCCGGACCCCCGGGAGGGGAGATACGCAGTATTTT. Translating gives CASRRTPGRGDTQYF.

The sample holds one count of this clonotype. The V call is TRBV15, the J call TRBJ2-2, with 7 bases that match TRBD1. This CDR3 comprises 16 residues. J lost 5 bases, V lost 4 bases, and 10 bases had no gene match. CDR1 LNHNV and CDR2 YYDKDF come from the germline V gene (reference sequence). In DNA form, the CDR3 reads TGTGCCACCAGCAACAAGACAGGGACGATAACCGGGGAGCTGTTTTTT. Encoded protein: CATSNKTGTITGELFF. The whole variable domain, remainder taken from reference TRBV15 and TRBJ2-2, is DAMVIQNPRYQVTQFGKPVTLSCSQTLNHNVMYWYQQKSSQAPKLLFHYYDKDFNNEADTPDNFQSRRPNTSFCFLDIRSPGLGDTAMYLCATSNKTGTITGELFFGEGSRLTVL.

This chain connects TRBV5-1 to TRBJ2-2; TRBD1 matches at 10 bases. V lost 0 bases and J lost 3; bases outside the gene matches: 2. Germline CDR1 reads SGHRS; CDR2 reads YFSETQ. This CDR3 comprises 16 residues. CDR3 loop: CASSLGQGAYTGELFF. Written as DNA, the CDR3 is TGCGCCAGCAGCTTGGGACAGGGGGCGTACACCGGGGAGCTGTTTTTT.

V is TRBV29-1 and J is TRBJ2-1, with 7 bases lining up with TRBD1. The CDR3 spans 14 residues. The V gene end was trimmed by 4 bases and the J gene end by 2 bases; junction bases not matched to a gene: 5. Germline V CDR1 and CDR2: SQVTM, ANQGSEA. Here the CDR3 reads CSVGEGTAYNEQFF. The DNA for the CDR3 is TGCAGCGTTGGTGAAGGGACAGCCTACAATGAGCAGTTCTTC.

This clonotype was recorded many times. This sequence joins TRBV7-2 and TRBJ1-5, with a weak D call TRBD1 (5 bases). The V gene's germline CDR1 is SGHTA and CDR2 FQGNSA. Trimming took 5 bases from V and 7 from J, leaving 12 bases between them. The CDR3 is 13 amino acids. In DNA form, the CDR3 reads TGTGCCAGCAGCCGGGACCGCGGACAGCCCCAGCATTTT. Its protein product is CASSRDRGQPQHF.

V usage is TRBV15 and J usage is TRBJ1-1, with D hard to call. CDR1 is LNHNV, CDR2 YYDKDF, per germline (reference sequence). Trimming left V 0 bases short and J 2 bases short, with 10 bases between. This CDR3 is built from 15 residues. This chain's CDR3 is CATSRDPPFNTEAFF. For the CDR3, the DNA is TGTGCCACCAGCAGAGATCCACCCTTTAACACTGAAGCTTTCTTT.